The 19 T cell receptor beta chains below were found in one sample sequenced in a study of patients and donors after allogeneic stem cell transplantation. TCRdb processed the RT-PCR reads anew with MiXCR; each CDR3 protein has one entry. This sample has hundreds of thousands of distinct CDR3 sequences; roughly 16% occur once, and the top ten carry 6.5% to 7.5%. Sequencing was done on a sample of blood, either unsorted or a sorted T cell fraction (not recorded which). The receptors were sampled from a human donor who was either an allogeneic HSCT recipient or a stem cell or donor lymphocyte infusion donor (not recorded which). It is not recorded whose cells these are; they may come from a transplant donor.

This sequence joins TRBV4-2 and TRBJ1-5, with TRBD1 matching 9 bases. The J segment lost 6 bases and the V segment lost 2 bases, leaving 5 bases of the junction unmatched. Germline CDR1 and CDR2: LGHNA and YNFKEQ. The CDR3 is made up of 15 amino acids. The CDR3 loop is CASSQYTGGGQPQHF. In DNA form, the CDR3 reads TGTGCCAGCAGCCAATACACAGGGGGCGGTCAGCCCCAGCATTTT.

This clonotype was seen more than once but under ten times. This chain connects TRBV29-1 to TRBJ2-3; maybe TRBD2 (5 bases). V was clipped by 7 bases and J by 1 base, with 18 bases between them. The CDR3 covers 15 residues. Germline CDR1 is SQVTM and CDR2 is ANQGSEA. CDR3 amino acids: CSALGRGVGTDTQYF. The CDR3 nucleotides are TGCAGCGCCCTTGGTCGGGGTGTGGGCACAGATACGCAGTATTTT.

A few counts support this clonotype. The chain couples TRBV3-1 to TRBJ2-7; maybe TRBD1 (5 bases). The CDR3 is 15 residues long. V gave up 1 base and J gave up 2 bases, with 12 bases separating them. Germline CDR1 is LGHDT and CDR2 is YNNKEL (reference sequence). CDR3 DNA sequence: TGTGCCAGCAGCCAAGGAAAGGGGTTTCCCTACGAGCAGTACTTC. It specifies CASSQGKGFPYEQYF.

There are a few counts of this clonotype. The gene calls are TRBV7-9 and TRBJ1-4; D remains unclear. CDR1 and CDR2 (germline): SEHNR, FQNEAQ (reference sequence). Trimming removed 2 bases from V and 10 bases from J, with 17 bases in between. The CDR3 is made up of 15 amino acids. The CDR3 loop reads CASSLPGRVPGKLFF. The CDR3 bases are TGTGCCAGCAGCTTACCCGGAAGGGTTCCGGGAAAACTGTTTTTT.

This rearrangement joins TRBV7-9 to TRBJ1-1, with 7 bases lining up with TRBD1. The V and J ends lost 5 bases and 0 bases, in that order; junction bases with no gene match: 6. Germline CDR1 reads SEHNR; CDR2 reads FQNEAQ (reference sequence). This CDR3 is built from 15 residues. Written as DNA, the CDR3 is TGTGCCAGCAGCCCTGGGACAGTGATGAACACTGAAGCTTTCTTT. Translation gives CASSPGTVMNTEAFF.

This clonotype was seen a few times. The chain carries TRBV4-3 and TRBJ2-7; D is possibly TRBD1 or TRBD2 (5 bases each). CDR1 LGHNA and CDR2 YSLEER come from the germline V gene. This CDR3 has 15 amino acids. V was pared by 4 bases and J by 3 bases, with 16 bases between. The CDR3 is CASSLDGTTFYEQYF. The CDR3 DNA is TGCGCCAGCAGCCTCGACGGGACGACTTTCTACGAGCAGTACTTC.

This clonotype turned up a few times. The chain couples TRBV30 to TRBJ1-1; 8 nucleotides agree with TRBD1. Germline-derived CDR1 and CDR2 are GTSNPN and SVGIG (reference sequence). The V gene end was trimmed by 4 bases and the J gene end by 3 bases; junction bases not matched to a gene: 4. This CDR3 is built from 13 residues. The chain's CDR3 is CAWTGGLDTEAFF. The DNA for the CDR3 is TGTGCCTGGACAGGGGGCTTAGACACTGAAGCTTTCTTT. The full variable domain, with the rest looked up from reference TRBV30 and TRBJ1-1, is SQTIHQWPATLVQPVGSPLSLECTVEGTSNPNLYWYRQAAGRGLQLLFYSVGIGQISSEVPQNLSASRPQDRQFILSSKKLLLSDSGFYLCAWTGGLDTEAFFGQGTRLTVV.

This clonotype appeared many times. The J gene is TRBJ2-2, the V gene TRBV5-1; D gene uncertain. Looked up from germline, CDR1 is SGHRS and CDR2 is YFSETQ. The CDR3 contains 12 residues. Trimming left V 4 bases short and J 5 bases short, with 6 bases between. CDR3 in DNA: TGCGCCAGCAGCATTGGGACCGGGGAGCTGTTTTTT. It codes for CASSIGTGELFF.

This clonotype was detected only a few times. This chain joins TRBV7-9 and TRBJ1-4; D not resolved. V was cut by 4 bases and J by 2 bases, with 17 bases left in between. Germline V gene data show CDR1 as SEHNR and CDR2 as FQNEAQ (reference sequence). The CDR3 spans 17 residues. In DNA, the CDR3 is TGTGCCAGCAGCTCCCGGACTTCCAAAGCCACTAATGAAAAACTGTTTTTT. Translating gives CASSSRTSKATNEKLFF.

Ten or more counts support this clonotype. V usage is TRBV5-1 and J usage is TRBJ2-5, with a tentative D call TRBD1 (6 bases). Germline V gene sequence: CDR1 SGHRS, CDR2 YFSETQ. Trimming cost V 4 bases and J 0 bases, with 10 bases left between them. This CDR3 is built from 14 residues. The CDR3 DNA follows: TGCGCCAGCAGCAACAGGGCTAACCAAGAGACCCAGTACTTC. Encoded protein: CASSNRANQETQYF. The full variable domain, in which reference TRBV5-1 and TRBJ2-5 provide the parts outside the CDR3, is KAGVTQTPRYLIKTRGQQVTLSCSPISGHRSVSWYQQTPGQGLQFLFEYFSETQRNKGNFPGRFSGRQFSNSRSEMNVSTLELGDSALYLCASSNRANQETQYFGPGTRLLVL.

The sample holds a few counts of this clonotype. The chain combines TRBV7-2 with TRBJ2-7; D not resolved. Germline V gives CDR1 SGHTA, CDR2 FQGNSA. This CDR3 region has 14 residues. V was pared by 4 bases and J by 3 bases, with 13 bases between. CDR3: CASSSWVNFYEQYF. CDR3 nucleotides: TGTGCCAGCAGCTCGTGGGTCAACTTCTACGAGCAGTACTTC.

This chain uses TRBV3-1 with TRBJ2-3; TRBD2 matches 7 bases. V shed 2 bases, J shed 0 bases, and the junction held 5 bases outside the gene matches. The CDR3 has 16 amino acids. Germline CDR1 reads LGHDT; CDR2 reads YNNKEL (reference sequence). CDR3 sequence (DNA): TGTGCCAGCAGCCAAAAAGCGGGACCTAGCACAGATACGCAGTATTTT. Its translation is CASSQKAGPSTDTQYF.

The chain has TRBV13 and TRBJ2-1; D gene uncertain. The ends were cut back, 0 bases at V and 1 base at J, with 10 bases in the middle. The germline CDR1 and CDR2 sequences are PRHDT and FYEKMQ (reference sequence). This CDR3 has 16 residues. The CDR3 nucleotides are TGTGCCAGCAGCTTAGGGGGTCCCCAGTCCTACAATGAGCAGTTCTTC. This sequence encodes CASSLGGPQSYNEQFF. The full variable domain, rest sourced from reference TRBV13 and TRBJ2-1, is AAGVIQSPRHLIKEKRETATLKCYPIPRHDTVYWYQQGPGQDPQFLISFYEKMQSDKGSIPDRFSAQQFSDYHSELNMSSLELGDSALYFCASSLGGPQSYNEQFFGPGTRLTVL.

This clonotype was seen a handful of times. The chain couples TRBV2 to TRBJ2-2; D not certain. Germline V lookup: CDR1 SNHLY, CDR2 FYNNEI. V shed 5 bases and J shed 2 bases, with 12 bases lying between them. The CDR3 sequence is 15 residues long. The CDR3 reads CASSLDAPNTGELFF. CDR3 sequence (DNA): TGTGCCAGCAGTTTGGACGCTCCTAACACCGGGGAGCTGTTTTTT.

The V call is TRBV7-2, the J call TRBJ2-5; weak D call: TRBD2 (6 bases). The CDR3 is 16 amino acids. Germline-derived CDR1 and CDR2 are SGHTA and FQGNSA. The ends were cut back, 1 base at V and 5 bases at J, with 17 bases in the middle. The CDR3 bases are TGTGCCAGCAGCTTAGTCTTAGGGCGGGGAAGGGAGACCCAGTACTTC. It is translated as CASSLVLGRGRETQYF.

Many counts were recorded for this clonotype. V is TRBV11-2 and J is TRBJ1-1, with D hard to call. The CDR3 is 14 residues long. Trimming left V 5 bases short and J 3 bases short, with 13 bases between. The germline CDR1 and CDR2 sequences are SGHAT and FQNNGV. The CDR3 sequence: CASSPKFRDTEAFF. In DNA form, the CDR3 reads TGTGCCAGCAGCCCCAAATTTAGGGACACTGAAGCTTTCTTT. The variable domain in full, with the rest retrieved from reference TRBV11-2 and TRBJ1-1, is EAGVAQSPRYKIIEKRQSVAFWCNPISGHATLYWYQQILGQGPKLLIQFQNNGVVDDSQLPKDRFSAERLKGVDSTLKIQPAKLEDSAVYLCASSPKFRDTEAFFGQGTRLTVV.

The genes are TRBV20-1 and TRBJ2-7, with a possible D match to TRBD2 (6 bases). V was clipped by 4 bases and J by 4 bases, with 17 bases between them. This CDR3 has 14 residues. Germline V lookup: CDR1 DFQATT, CDR2 SNEGSKA (reference sequence). The CDR3 here is CSANPGGRGYEQYF. The CDR3, as DNA: TGCAGTGCTAATCCTGGGGGGAGAGGTTACGAGCAGTACTTC.

The V gene is TRBV21-1, the J gene TRBJ2-7; the table gives TRBD1 as D, unverified against the DNA. TRBV21-1 is a known pseudogene. The CDR3 sequence is 15 residues long. This CDR3 reads CASSNEDTEGYEQYF. The CDR3 bases are TGTGCCAGCAGCAATGAGGACACCGAGGGATACGAGCAGTACTTC.

The chain employs TRBV9 and TRBJ2-3, with 9 bases matching TRBD2. With V trimmed by 2 bases and J by 9 bases, 1 base remained unmatched. CDR1 and CDR2 from the germline V gene are SGDLS and YYNGEE. This CDR3 comprises 12 residues. Here the CDR3 reads CASSVSGSTQYF. As DNA, the CDR3 is TGTGCCAGCAGCGTTAGCGGGAGCACGCAGTATTTT.